The sequence of this T cell receptor (beta chain) was determined in a study of Graves' ophthalmopathy and Graves' hyperthyroidism. Excluded were patients with other autoimmune diseases, uncontrolled infections, pregnancy or lactation. Concerning this clonotype: A read error is possible here, since a much larger clone lies one base away.

From RNA, the CDR3 regions of TCR beta chains were amplified and sequenced. HTBI primers primed a first-round RT-PCR, and a second-round multiplex PCR followed. TCRdb reprocessed the multiplex PCR reads with MiXCR, giving one entry per CDR3 protein. The data contain around 1.1 million distinct CDR3 sequences, less than 45% of them seen just once; the ten biggest clones take up roughly 10%. This CDR3 has 14 residues. In germline, CDR1 is ENHRY, CDR2 SYGVKD. Between the trimmed V and J ends, which lost 6 bases and 4 bases, there was a span of 12 bases. The sequence came from an adult man with Graves' hyperthyroidism. The genes are TRBV10-3 and TRBJ1-4, with D possibly matching TRBD1 (5 bases). Material: peripheral blood or thyroid tissue (not recorded which). CDR3 loop: CAISVDSHNEKLFF. The CDR3 nucleotides read TGTGCCATCAGCGTTGACAGCCATAATGAAAAACTGTTTTTT.